Shown below are 2 T cell receptor beta chains from a single sample sequenced in a study of shared clonotypes between healthy human individuals. Only in-frame clones appear in the TCRdb table, and some are missing; sequencing was by immunoSEQ multiplex PCR. The table records 2 million to 3 million clones, roughly 93% of them present only once. The sequencing sample was made of naive CD4+ T cells from PBMCs. Described subset: CD45RA+ positively selected. The receptors derive from a man aged 18 to 30 in good health. Some clones in this sample may be carry-over from other donors' samples.

The gene calls are TRBV11-2 and TRBJ1-3; D uncertain. The CDR3 is 17 amino acids. Per germline, CDR1 SGHAT and CDR2 FQNNGV. V dropped 4 bases and J dropped 0 bases, with 16 bases sitting between them. CDR3 nucleotides: TGTGCCAGCAGCTCCCCCGCGGGGTCAAACTCTGGAAACACCATATATTTT. This sequence encodes CASSSPAGSNSGNTIYF.

The rearrangement joins TRBV2 to TRBJ2-7, with TRBD1 matching over 9 bases. The germline V gene has CDR1 SNHLY and CDR2 FYNNEI. This CDR3 comprises 16 residues. V gave up 5 bases and J gave up 3 bases; unmatched junction bases: 11. CDR3 in amino acids: CASSTVSRDRDYEQYF. In nucleotides, the CDR3 is TGTGCCAGCAGTACCGTGTCCCGGGACAGGGACTACGAGCAGTACTTC.